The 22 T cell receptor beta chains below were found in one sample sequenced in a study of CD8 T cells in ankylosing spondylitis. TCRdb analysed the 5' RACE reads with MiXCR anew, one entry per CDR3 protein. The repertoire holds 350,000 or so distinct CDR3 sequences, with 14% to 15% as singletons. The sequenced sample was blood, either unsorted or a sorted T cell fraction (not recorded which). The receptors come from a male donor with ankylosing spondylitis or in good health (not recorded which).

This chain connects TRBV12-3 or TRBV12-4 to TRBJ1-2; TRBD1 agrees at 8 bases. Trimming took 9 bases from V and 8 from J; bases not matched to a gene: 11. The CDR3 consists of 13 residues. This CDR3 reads CASSRTGQGGYTF. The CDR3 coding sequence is TGTGCCAGTAGTAGGACAGGGCAAGGGGGCTACACCTTC.

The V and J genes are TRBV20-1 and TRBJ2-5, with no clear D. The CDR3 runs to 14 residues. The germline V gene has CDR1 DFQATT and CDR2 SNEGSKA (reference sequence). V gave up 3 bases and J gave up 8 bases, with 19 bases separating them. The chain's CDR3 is CSASESGRKRTQYF. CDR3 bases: TGCAGTGCTAGCGAGAGTGGGCGGAAGAGAACCCAGTACTTC.

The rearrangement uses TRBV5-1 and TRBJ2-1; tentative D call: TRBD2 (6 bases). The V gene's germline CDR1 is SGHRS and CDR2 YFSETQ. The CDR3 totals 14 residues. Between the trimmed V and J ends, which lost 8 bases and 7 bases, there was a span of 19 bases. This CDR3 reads CASTTLTSPNEQFF. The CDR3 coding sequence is TGCGCCAGTACAACCCTCACTAGCCCGAATGAGCAGTTCTTC. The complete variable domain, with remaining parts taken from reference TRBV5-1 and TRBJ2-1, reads KAGVTQTPRYLIKTRGQQVTLSCSPISGHRSVSWYQQTPGQGLQFLFEYFSETQRNKGNFPGRFSGRQFSNSRSEMNVSTLELGDSALYLCASTTLTSPNEQFFGPGTRLTVL.

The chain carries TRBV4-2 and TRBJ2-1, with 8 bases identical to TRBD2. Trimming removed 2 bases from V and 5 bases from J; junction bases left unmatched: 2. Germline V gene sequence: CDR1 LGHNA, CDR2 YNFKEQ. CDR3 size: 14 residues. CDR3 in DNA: TGTGCCAGCAGCCAACCACTAGCGGACAATGAGCAGTTCTTC. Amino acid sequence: CASSQPLADNEQFF.

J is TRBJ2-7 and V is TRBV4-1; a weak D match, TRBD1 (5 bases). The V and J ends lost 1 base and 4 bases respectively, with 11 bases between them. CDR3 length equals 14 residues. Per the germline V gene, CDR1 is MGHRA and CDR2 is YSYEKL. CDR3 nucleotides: TGCGCCAGCAGCCAAGGACAGCACCTATACGAGCAGTACTTC. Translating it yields CASSQGQHLYEQYF.

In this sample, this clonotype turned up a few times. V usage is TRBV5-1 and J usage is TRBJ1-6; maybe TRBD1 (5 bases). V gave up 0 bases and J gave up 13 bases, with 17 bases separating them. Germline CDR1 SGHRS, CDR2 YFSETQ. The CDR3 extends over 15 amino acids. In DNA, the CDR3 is TGCGCCAGCAGCTTGGGTGGGGGTACCCCGCGGCCCCTCCACTTT. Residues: CASSLGGGTPRPLHF.

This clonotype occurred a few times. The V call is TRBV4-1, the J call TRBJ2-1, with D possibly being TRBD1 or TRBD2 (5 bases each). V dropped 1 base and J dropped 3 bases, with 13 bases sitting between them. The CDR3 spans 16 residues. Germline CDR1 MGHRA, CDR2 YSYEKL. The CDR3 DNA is TGCGCCAGCAGCCAAGGGGGGAGCGGTAACTACAATGAGCAGTTCTTC. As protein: CASSQGGSGNYNEQFF.

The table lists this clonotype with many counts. This CDR3 is CASSFDSEAFF. The CDR3 region has the DNA TGTGCCAGCAGTTTCGATTCTGAAGCTTTCTTT. This chain uses TRBV12-3 or TRBV12-4 with TRBJ1-1, with no clear D. The CDR3 loop spans 11 amino acids. V shed 3 bases and J shed 6 bases, with 5 bases lying between them.

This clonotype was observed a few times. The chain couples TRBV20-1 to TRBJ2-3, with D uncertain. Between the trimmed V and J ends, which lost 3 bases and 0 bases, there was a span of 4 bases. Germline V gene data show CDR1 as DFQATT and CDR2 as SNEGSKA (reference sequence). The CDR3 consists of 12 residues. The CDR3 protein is CSARVSTDTQYF. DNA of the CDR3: TGCAGTGCTAGGGTTAGCACAGATACGCAGTATTTT.

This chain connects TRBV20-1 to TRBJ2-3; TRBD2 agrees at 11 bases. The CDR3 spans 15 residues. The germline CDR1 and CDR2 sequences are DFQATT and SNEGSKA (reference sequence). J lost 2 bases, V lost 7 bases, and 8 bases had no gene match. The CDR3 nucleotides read TGCAGTGGTACGACTAGCGGGGTCCCCACAGATACGCAGTATTTT. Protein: CSGTTSGVPTDTQYF.

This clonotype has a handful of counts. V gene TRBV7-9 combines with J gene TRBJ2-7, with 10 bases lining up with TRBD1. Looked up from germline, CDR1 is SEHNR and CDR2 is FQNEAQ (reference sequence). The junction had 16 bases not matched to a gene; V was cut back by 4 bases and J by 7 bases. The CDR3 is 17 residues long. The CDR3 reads CASSSSIPGQGRGEQYF. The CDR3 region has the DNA TGTGCCAGCAGCTCCTCCATCCCGGGACAGGGGCGGGGTGAGCAGTACTTC. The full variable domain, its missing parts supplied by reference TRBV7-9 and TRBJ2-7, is DTGVSQNPRHKITKRGQNVTFRCDPISEHNRLYWYRQTLGQGPEFLTYFQNEAQLEKSRLLSDRFSAERPKGSFSTLEIQRTEQGDSAMYLCASSSSIPGQGRGEQYFGPGTRLTVT.

CDR3 sequence reads: CASSGTGGFTGELFF. CDR3 coding DNA: TGCGCCAGCAGCGGGACAGGGGGATTCACCGGGGAGCTGTTTTTT. The V call is TRBV5-1, the J call TRBJ2-2; TRBD1 aligns across 11 bases. From germline, CDR1 is SGHRS and CDR2 YFSETQ. The CDR3 contains 15 residues. Germline trimming cut 4 bases from V and 4 bases from J; bases unmatched to any gene: 3.

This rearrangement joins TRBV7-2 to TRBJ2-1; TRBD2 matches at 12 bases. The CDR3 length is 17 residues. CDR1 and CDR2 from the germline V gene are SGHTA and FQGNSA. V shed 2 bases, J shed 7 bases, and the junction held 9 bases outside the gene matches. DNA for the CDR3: TGTGCCAGCAGCTTAACCCCTAGCGGGGGGGCTGGAAATGAGCAGTTCTTC. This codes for CASSLTPSGGAGNEQFF. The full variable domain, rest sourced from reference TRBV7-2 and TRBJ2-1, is GAGVSQSPSNKVTEKGKDVELRCDPISGHTALYWYRQSLGQGLEFLIYFQGNSAPDKSGLPSDRFSAERTGGSVSTLTIQRTQQEDSAVYLCASSLTPSGGAGNEQFFGPGTRLTVL.

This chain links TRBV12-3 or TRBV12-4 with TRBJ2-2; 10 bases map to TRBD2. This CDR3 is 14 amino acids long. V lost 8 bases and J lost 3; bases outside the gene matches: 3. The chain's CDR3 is CASLAGVYTGELFF. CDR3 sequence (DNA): TGTGCCAGCCTAGCGGGAGTATACACCGGGGAGCTGTTTTTT.

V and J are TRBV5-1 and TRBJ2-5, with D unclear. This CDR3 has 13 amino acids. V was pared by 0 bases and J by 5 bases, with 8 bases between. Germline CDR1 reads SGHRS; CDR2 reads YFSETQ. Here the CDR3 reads CASSLAPAETQYF. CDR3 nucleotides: TGCGCCAGCAGCTTGGCCCCCGCGGAGACCCAGTACTTC.

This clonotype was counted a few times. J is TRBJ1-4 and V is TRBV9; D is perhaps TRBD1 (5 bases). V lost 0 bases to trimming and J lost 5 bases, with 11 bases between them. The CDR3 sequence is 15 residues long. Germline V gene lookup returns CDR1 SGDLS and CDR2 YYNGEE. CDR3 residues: CASSVAAGGNEKLFF. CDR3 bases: TGTGCCAGCAGCGTAGCAGCCGGGGGAAATGAAAAACTGTTTTTT.

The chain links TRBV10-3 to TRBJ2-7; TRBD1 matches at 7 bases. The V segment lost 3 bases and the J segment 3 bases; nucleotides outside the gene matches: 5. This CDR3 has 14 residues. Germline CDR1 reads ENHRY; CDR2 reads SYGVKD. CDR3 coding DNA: TGTGCCATCAGTGAACCGGGACAGCACTACGAGCAGTACTTC. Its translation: CAISEPGQHYEQYF.

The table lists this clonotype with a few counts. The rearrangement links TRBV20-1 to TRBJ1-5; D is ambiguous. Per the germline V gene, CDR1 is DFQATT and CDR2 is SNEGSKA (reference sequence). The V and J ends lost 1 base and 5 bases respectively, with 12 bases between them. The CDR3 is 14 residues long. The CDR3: CSARVGGLDQPQHF. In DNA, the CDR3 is TGCAGTGCTAGAGTCGGCGGGCTCGATCAGCCCCAGCATTTT.

This chain's CDR3 is CASSSGTYSYEQYF. DNA of the CDR3: TGTGCCAGCAGCTCCGGGACATACTCCTACGAGCAGTACTTC. The chain couples TRBV5-4 to TRBJ2-7; tentative D call: TRBD1 (6 bases). Per the germline V gene, CDR1 is SGHNT and CDR2 is YYREEE (reference sequence). V was clipped by 3 bases and J by 0 bases, with 10 bases between them. The CDR3 runs 14 residues.

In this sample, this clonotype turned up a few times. The CDR3 coding sequence is TGTGCCAGCAGCCAAGAATGGACATTCTCCCTTTACACTGAAGCTTTCTTT. It translates to CASSQEWTFSLYTEAFF. The rearrangement uses TRBV3-1 and TRBJ1-1; weak D call: TRBD1 (5 bases). V was cut by 0 bases and J by 3 bases, with 17 bases left in between. CDR3 size: 17 residues. CDR1 is LGHDT and CDR2 is YNNKEL in the germline V gene (reference sequence).

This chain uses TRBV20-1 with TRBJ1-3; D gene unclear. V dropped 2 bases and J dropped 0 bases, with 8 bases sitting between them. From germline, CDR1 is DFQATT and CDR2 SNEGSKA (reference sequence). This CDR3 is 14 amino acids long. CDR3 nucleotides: TGCAGTGCTAGATACCCAGGCTCTGGAAACACCATATATTTT. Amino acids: CSARYPGSGNTIYF.

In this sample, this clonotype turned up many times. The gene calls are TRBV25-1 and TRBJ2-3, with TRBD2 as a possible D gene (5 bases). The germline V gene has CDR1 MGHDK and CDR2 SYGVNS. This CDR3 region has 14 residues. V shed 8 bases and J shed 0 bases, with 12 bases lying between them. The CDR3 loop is CASEGAFSTDTQYF. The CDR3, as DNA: TGTGCCAGCGAGGGAGCTTTCAGCACAGATACGCAGTATTTT.